A selection of T cell receptor beta chains follows, all from one sample in a study of T cells in Graves' hyperthyroidism and ophthalmopathy. MiXCR was run by TCRdb on the multiplex PCR reads, yielding one entry per CDR3 protein. Of under 400,000 distinct CDR3 sequences listed, approximately 14% are singletons. Sequencing input: blood. Receptors originate from a woman aged 18-35 years with Graves' hyperthyroidism that later progressed to Graves' ophthalmopathy. Each CDR3 is given without its conserved first and last residue.

CDR3	V	J
ASILQGTNEKLF	TRBV12-3/TRBV12-4	TRBJ1-4
SARVDGDSNQPQH	TRBV20-1	TRBJ1-5
SAIKAGGAGYEQY	TRBV20-1	TRBJ2-7
ASSQERLAGGSDTQY	TRBV4-1	TRBJ2-3
AWSVAVLNNEQF	TRBV30	TRBJ2-1
SAPIGVNSYEQY	TRBV20-1	TRBJ2-7
ATLQGAEGYGYT	TRBV28	TRBJ1-2
ASSESGTALNYGYT	TRBV25-1	TRBJ1-2
ASSAGNTEAF	TRBV9	TRBJ1-1
ATSREGRELIGYT	TRBV15	TRBJ1-2
ASSLNLDGEQY	TRBV7-9	TRBJ2-7